This T cell receptor (beta chain) was sequenced in a study of cytomegalovirus exposure and HLA in healthy donors. V was pared by 6 bases and J by 7 bases, with 15 bases between. The CDR3 extends over 13 amino acids. Germline CDR1 is SEHNR and CDR2 is FQNEAQ (reference sequence). Whole-study results and caveats: The authors later found TCR association rates varying by HLA locus, with DRB1 most and HLA-C fewest.

Researchers ran the PCR with 60 Vbeta and 13 Jbeta primers. Repertoires were generated with immunoSEQ multiplex PCR, while TCRdb's copy carries only in-frame clones and drops some. The sample shows fewer than 200,000 clones, 60% to 85% of them seen only once. Worth noting for this clone: What it binds is not known.

The sequencing input was PBMCs. This receptor was identified in a female donor in good health and CMV-seronegative. J is TRBJ1-2 and V is TRBV7-9; perhaps TRBD1 as D (6 bases). The CDR3 bases are TGTGCCAGCAGTTCAGGACAGCGACGTGGCTACACCTTC. Its protein product is CASSSGQRRGYTF.